This entry is about one TCR beta chain. The data originate from a study of T-cell reconstitution after alpha-beta-depleted transplantation in children. Unique molecular identifiers featured in how the TCRbeta library was prepared. Via MiXCR, TCRdb re-called the PCR reads, giving one row per CDR3 protein. The table lists fewer than 700,000 distinct CDR3 sequences, 10% to 15% of them singletons. Source: PBMCs, mostly from graft donor cells, taken 360 days after TCRalphabeta/CD19-depleted stem cell transplant. The TCR sequence derives from a male patient younger than 18 who had a stem cell transplant for acute myeloid leukemia, so the T cells may come from the graft donor.

DNA for the CDR3: TGTGCCAGCAGTTTTGGAAAGTGGGTTTTACGATCTAGCGGGAGGGCTGAAGAGCAGTTCTTC. It is translated as CASSFGKWVLRSSGRAEEQFF. The gene calls are TRBV27 and TRBJ2-1; 12 bases align to TRBD2. The CDR3 spans 21 residues. CDR1 MNHEY and CDR2 SMNVEV come from the germline V gene (reference sequence). V lost 3 bases to trimming and J lost 10 bases; unmatched junction nucleotides: 25.